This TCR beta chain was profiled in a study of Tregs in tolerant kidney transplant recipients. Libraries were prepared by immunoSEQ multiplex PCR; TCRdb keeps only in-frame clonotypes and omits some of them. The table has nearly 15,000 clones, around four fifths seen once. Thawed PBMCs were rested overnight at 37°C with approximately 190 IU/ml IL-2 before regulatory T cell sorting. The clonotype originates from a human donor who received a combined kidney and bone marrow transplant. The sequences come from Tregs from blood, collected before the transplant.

CDR3 sequence (DNA): TGTGCCACCAGCATGGTCGTAGTGGATGAAAAACTGTTTTTT. It specifies CATSMVVVDEKLFF. The chain joins TRBV15 to TRBJ1-4; D is undetermined. The CDR3 sequence is 14 residues long. The germline V gene has CDR1 LNHNV and CDR2 YYDKDF (reference sequence). The ends were cut back, 4 bases at V and 6 bases at J, with 12 bases in the middle.